This section outlines one TCR beta chain sequence together with its context. Its recognized antigen is unknown. Nothing much larger sits one base from this clone, and base qualities are not available. The sample comes from a study of blood T cell repertoires in COVID-19 (TCRdb year 2020). With regard to the full study: Collaborator samples came from the United States, Italy and Spain and covered acute and convalescent phases of COVID-19. The samples were drawn from two sources: the first 160 participants of the ongoing ImmuneRACE study, and over 1,000 subjects contributed by 6 global collaborators. The repertoires were released in a freely available public database intended as a resource for research on the immune response to SARS-CoV-2. A de-identified subject ID, COVID-19 status, age in years and sex were almost always included in the sample metadata. Where available, HLA class I and class II types were taken from metadata supplied by the sample provider and were not determined by assay-based typing. Subjects who had been exposed to COVID-19, were actively infected with it, or had recovered from it provided the deeply sampled blood TCRbeta repertoires that made up the dataset. The prospective study material was composed of cDNA or gDNA derived from T cells, B-cell-depleted T cells, or PBMCs.

Overall study outcomes, separate from this receptor: Clinical and demographic metadata were provided uncurated, with the amount varying by source and participant.

In the germline V gene, CDR1 corresponds to SNHLY and CDR2 to FYNNEI. Including the terminal cysteine and phenylalanine, the CDR3 comprises 15 residues. The DNA shown is the 45-base CDR3, in frame from base 1. V trim: 3 bases; J trim: 6 bases; unmatched bases: 4. Enrolling through a virtual design, the prospective study's participants ranged in age from roughly 18 to 90 years and lived across roughly 24 United States geographic areas. In the prospective study, cohorts were assigned on the basis of participant-reported clinical history obtained from a screening survey and a study questionnaire. In the prospective study, mobile phlebotomists collected whole blood, serum and a nasopharyngeal or oropharyngeal swab from each participant. Over an approximately 2-month period, participants in the prospective study had the option of providing additional blood draws and questionnaires. Before DNA extraction, prospective study blood samples were shipped either frozen or at room temperature.

TCRbeta CDR3 regions were amplified from genomic DNA by means of the immunoSEQ Assay, a bias-controlled multiplex PCR. The paper's processing steps were these. The number of nucleated cells in each sample was estimated by amplification of reference gene primers within the assay. Sequence reads were collapsed and filtered to measure the absolute abundance of every unique TCRbeta CDR3 rearrangement. Productive Simpson clonality was computed per sample as the square root of Simpson's diversity index over productive rearrangements. The source is immuneACCESS, and TCRdb retained only in-frame sequences with V and J called. Part of the clones is not carried over; for the studies checked, unresolved V genes explain less than half of this, and the remainder is unexplained. V and J calls and clone size are those listed in that table; D and trimming were worked out from the DNA. The sample contains approximately 390,000 clones, roughly 86% of them found a single time. The top ten clones comprise roughly 2% of the sample.

Sequencing was carried out using PBMCs or T cells enriched from blood (not recorded which). In this chain, TRBV2 is recombined with TRBJ1-4, with 10 bases aligning to TRBD1. This sequence originates from a woman aged 40 to 50 with acute COVID-19. The sequence in DNA is TGTGCCAGCAGTGATTCGGGGACAGGGGATGAAAAACTGTTTTTT. Its amino acids are CASSDSGTGDEKLFF.